This T cell receptor (beta chain) originates from a study of preoperative IRX-2 immunotherapy in early breast cancer. TCRdb's copy holds only in-frame clones and misses some; the assay was immunoSEQ multiplex PCR. This sample has roughly 27,000 clones, with approximately 83% found just once. As to treatment: preoperative locoregional IRX-2 cytokine immunotherapy. Preoperative locoregional IRX-2 cytokine immunotherapy was tested in the phase Ib source study. Between the trimmed V and J ends, which lost 5 bases and 6 bases, there was a span of 17 bases. The CDR3 runs 14 residues. From germline, CDR1 is SSHAT and CDR2 FNYEAQ (reference sequence).

The receptor's source is a human donor with breast cancer. The chain recombines TRBV7-7 with TRBJ2-7, with D uncertain. This specimen was taken from a patient treated with IRX-2 immunotherapy. CDR3: CASSQLGRLGEQYF. CDR3 in DNA: TGTGCCAGCAGCCAGCTTGGCCGGCTGGGCGAGCAGTACTTC. The whole variable domain, filled in from reference TRBV7-7 and TRBJ2-7, reads GAGVSQSPRYKVTKRGQDVTLRCDPISSHATLYWYQQALGQGPEFLTYFNYEAQPDKSGLPSDRFSAERPEGSISTLTIQRTEQRDSAMYRCASSQLGRLGEQYFGPGTRLTVT.